The present T cell receptor beta chain was sequenced within a study of CD8 T cells in Susac syndrome. The CDR3 consists of 13 residues. CDR1 and CDR2 (germline): SEHNR, FQNEAQ (reference sequence). Trimming took 6 bases from V and 9 from J; bases not matched to a gene: 8. Sequencing of TCR beta was undertaken in CD8+ and CD4+ T cells derived from blood. The authors reverse transcribed roughly 0.5 to 1 ug RNA with random hexamers. TCRdb reprocessed the immunoSEQ multiplex PCR reads via MiXCR and lists one record per CDR3 protein. The data contain 250,000 to 300,000 distinct CDR3 sequences, approximately 85% of them seen just once; the ten biggest clones take up roughly 0.21%.

This TCR derives from a human donor with multiple sclerosis. Sequenced material: CD8+ T cells from PBMCs. The chain recombines TRBV7-9 with TRBJ2-1; TRBD2 aligns across 7 bases. Written as DNA, the CDR3 is TGTGCCAGCAGTGGTGACGCGGGAGCTGAGCAGTTCTTC. Its translation: CASSGDAGAEQFF.